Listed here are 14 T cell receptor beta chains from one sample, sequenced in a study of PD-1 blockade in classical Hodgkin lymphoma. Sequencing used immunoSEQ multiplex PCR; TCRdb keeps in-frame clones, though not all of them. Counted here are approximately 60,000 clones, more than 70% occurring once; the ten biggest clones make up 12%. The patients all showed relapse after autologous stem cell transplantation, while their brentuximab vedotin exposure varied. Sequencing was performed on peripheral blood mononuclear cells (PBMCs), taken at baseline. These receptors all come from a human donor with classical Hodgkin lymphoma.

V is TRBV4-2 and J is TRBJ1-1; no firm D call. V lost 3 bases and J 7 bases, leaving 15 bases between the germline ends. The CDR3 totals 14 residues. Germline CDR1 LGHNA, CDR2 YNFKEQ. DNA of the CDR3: TGTGCCAGCAGCCAGAGACAAGATTGGGGTGAAGCTTTCTTT. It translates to CASSQRQDWGEAFF.

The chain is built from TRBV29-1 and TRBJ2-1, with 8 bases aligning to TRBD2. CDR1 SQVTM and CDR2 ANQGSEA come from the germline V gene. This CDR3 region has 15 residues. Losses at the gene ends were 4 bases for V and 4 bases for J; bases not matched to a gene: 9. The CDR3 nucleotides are TGCAGCGTTGCCTTCCTAGCGGGCGGTTACAATGAGCAGTTCTTC. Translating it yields CSVAFLAGGYNEQFF.

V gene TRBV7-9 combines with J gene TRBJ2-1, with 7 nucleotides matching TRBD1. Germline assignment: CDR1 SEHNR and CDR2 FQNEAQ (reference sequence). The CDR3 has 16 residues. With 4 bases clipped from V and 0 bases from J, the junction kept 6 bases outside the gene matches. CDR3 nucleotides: TGTGCCAGCAGCTCGAAACAGGGGCCCTCCTACAATGAGCAGTTCTTC. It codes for CASSSKQGPSYNEQFF.

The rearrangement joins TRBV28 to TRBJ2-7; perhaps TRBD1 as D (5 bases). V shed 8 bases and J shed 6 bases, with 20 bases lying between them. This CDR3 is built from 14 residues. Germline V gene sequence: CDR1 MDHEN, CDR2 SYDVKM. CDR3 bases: TGTGCCAGCTGGAGTACAGGACCTCTTGGCGAGCAGTACTTC. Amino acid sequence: CASWSTGPLGEQYF.

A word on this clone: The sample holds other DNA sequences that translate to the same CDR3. Here the CDR3 reads CACSSRGWGGTQYF. For the CDR3, the DNA is TGTGCCTGCTCTTCCCGGGGTTGGGGGGGGACCCAGTACTTC. This rearrangement joins TRBV30 to TRBJ2-5; TRBD2 matches 7 bases. CDR3 length equals 14 residues. The germline V gene encodes CDR1 GTSNPN and CDR2 SVGIG (reference sequence). V was pared by 6 bases and J by 7 bases, with 14 bases of the junction left unmatched.

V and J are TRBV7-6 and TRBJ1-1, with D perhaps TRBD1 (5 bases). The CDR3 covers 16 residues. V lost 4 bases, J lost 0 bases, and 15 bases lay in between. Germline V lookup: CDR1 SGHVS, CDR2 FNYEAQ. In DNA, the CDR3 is TGTGCCAGCAGCTCTATTCTCGGGGGGATGAACACTGAAGCTTTCTTT. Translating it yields CASSSILGGMNTEAFF.

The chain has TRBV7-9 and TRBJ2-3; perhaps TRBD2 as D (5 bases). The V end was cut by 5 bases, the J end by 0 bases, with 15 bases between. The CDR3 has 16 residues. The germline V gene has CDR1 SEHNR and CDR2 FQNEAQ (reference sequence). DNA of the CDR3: TGTGCCAGCAGCGACCTTTGGAGCGGAAGCACAGATACGCAGTATTTT. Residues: CASSDLWSGSTDTQYF.

The CDR3 bases are TGTGCCATCACACCCGACAGTATAGAAGAGACCCAGTACTTC. It encodes CAITPDSIEETQYF. This rearrangement joins TRBV6-1 to TRBJ2-5; tentative D call: TRBD1 (5 bases). V lost 10 bases, J lost 3 bases, and 18 bases lay in between. The CDR3 is 14 residues long. CDR1 is MNHNS and CDR2 is SASEGT in the germline V gene.

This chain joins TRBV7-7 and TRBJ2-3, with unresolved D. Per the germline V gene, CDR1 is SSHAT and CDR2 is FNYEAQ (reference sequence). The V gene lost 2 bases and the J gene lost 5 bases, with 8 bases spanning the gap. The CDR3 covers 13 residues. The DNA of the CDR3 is TGTGCCAGCAGCTTATCGCCGGGAGATACGCAGTATTTT. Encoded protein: CASSLSPGDTQYF.

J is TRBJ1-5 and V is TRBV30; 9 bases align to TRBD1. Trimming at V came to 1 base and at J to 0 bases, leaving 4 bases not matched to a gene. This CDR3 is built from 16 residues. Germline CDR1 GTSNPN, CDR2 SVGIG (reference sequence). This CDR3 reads CAWSGDRVYSNQPQHF. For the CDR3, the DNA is TGTGCCTGGAGTGGGGACAGGGTGTATAGCAATCAGCCCCAGCATTTT.

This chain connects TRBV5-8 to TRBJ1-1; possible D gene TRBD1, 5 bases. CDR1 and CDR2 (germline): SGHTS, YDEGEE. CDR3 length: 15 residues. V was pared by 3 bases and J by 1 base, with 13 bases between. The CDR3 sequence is CASSWGPIGNTEAFF. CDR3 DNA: TGTGCCAGCAGCTGGGGACCAATCGGGAACACTGAAGCTTTCTTT.

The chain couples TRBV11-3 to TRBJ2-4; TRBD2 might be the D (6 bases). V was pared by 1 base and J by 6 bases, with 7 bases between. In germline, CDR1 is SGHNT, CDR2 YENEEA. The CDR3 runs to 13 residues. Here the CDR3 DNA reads TGTGCCAGCAGCTTAGCCGGGGGAAACATTCAGTACTTC. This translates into CASSLAGGNIQYF. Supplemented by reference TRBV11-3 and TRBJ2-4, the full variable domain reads EAGVVQSPRYKIIEKKQPVAFWCNPISGHNTLYWYLQNLGQGPELLIRYENEEAVDDSQLPKDRFSAERLKGVDSTLKIQPAELGDSAVYLCASSLAGGNIQYFGAGTRLSVL.

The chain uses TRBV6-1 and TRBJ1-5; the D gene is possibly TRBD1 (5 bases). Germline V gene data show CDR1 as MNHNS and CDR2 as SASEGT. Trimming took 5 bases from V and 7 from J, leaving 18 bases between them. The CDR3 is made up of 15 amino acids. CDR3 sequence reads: CASSPPPEGHQPQHF. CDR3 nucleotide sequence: TGTGCCAGCAGTCCCCCCCCCGAGGGGCACCAGCCCCAGCATTTT.

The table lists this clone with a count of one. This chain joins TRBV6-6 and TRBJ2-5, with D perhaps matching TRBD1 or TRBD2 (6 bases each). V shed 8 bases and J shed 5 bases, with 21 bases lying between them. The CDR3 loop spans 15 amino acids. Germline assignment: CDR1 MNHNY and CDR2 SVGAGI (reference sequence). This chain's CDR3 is CASGHTGGARETQYF. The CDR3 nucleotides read TGTGCCAGCGGCCACACCGGGGGCGCCCGGGAGACCCAGTACTTC.